The 18 T cell receptor beta chains presented below share a single source sample, sequenced in a study of T-cell memory formation after mild COVID-19. TCRdb analysed the 5' RACE reads with MiXCR anew, one entry per CDR3 protein. The sample holds about 290,000 distinct CDR3 sequences, roughly 15% seen once. Material for sequencing was PBMCs or a T cell subset sorted from them (not recorded which). These receptor sequences come from a man between 18 and 29 years old who had mild COVID-19 (a few samples of this study predate the infection). Cell type and time point are not known.

The rearrangement links TRBV25-1 to TRBJ1-1; D gene unclear. Trimming stripped 3 bases from V and 3 bases from J, with 17 bases between. The CDR3 covers 16 residues. Germline V gene sequence: CDR1 MGHDK, CDR2 SYGVNS. Here the CDR3 reads CASSDGPGRIYTEAFF. CDR3 DNA: TGTGCCAGCAGTGACGGCCCGGGTAGAATATACACTGAAGCTTTCTTT.

This clonotype was counted many times. The chain combines TRBV4-3 with TRBJ1-1; no firm D call. Deletions cut 0 bases from V and 5 bases from J, with 10 bases between. Germline-derived CDR1 and CDR2 are LGHNA and YSLEER. This CDR3 spans 14 amino acids. The CDR3 sequence: CASSQDHVGTEAFF. The CDR3 region has the DNA TGCGCCAGCAGCCAAGATCATGTCGGAACTGAAGCTTTCTTT.

This clonotype has only a few counts. This chain uses TRBV5-1 with TRBJ1-1; unclear D gene. CDR3 length: 14 amino acids. V gave up 3 bases and J gave up 0 bases, with 9 bases separating them. The V gene's germline CDR1 is SGHRS and CDR2 YFSETQ. In DNA, the CDR3 is TGCGCCAGCAGCTCGAGGACGGTGAACACTGAAGCTTTCTTT. Protein sequence: CASSSRTVNTEAFF.

There are a few counts of this clonotype. This rearrangement joins TRBV9 to TRBJ2-7, with D maybe TRBD1 (6 bases). The CDR3 has 15 amino acids. CDR1 is SGDLS and CDR2 is YYNGEE in the germline V gene. Trimming shortened V by 4 bases and J by 0 bases, and 14 bases separated the two germline ends. CDR3 protein: CASSPGQSLSYEQYF. The CDR3 DNA is TGTGCCAGCAGCCCCGGACAGTCCCTCTCCTACGAGCAGTACTTC.

J is TRBJ1-3 and V is TRBV7-9, with no clear D. The CDR3 loop spans 15 amino acids. Germline values: CDR1 SEHNR, CDR2 FQNEAQ (reference sequence). V gave up 5 bases and J gave up 0 bases, with 11 bases separating them. This CDR3 reads CASSPRGHSGNTIYF. CDR3 nucleotides: TGTGCCAGCAGCCCACGGGGTCACTCTGGAAACACCATATATTTT. Full variable domain (outside the CDR3, taken from reference TRBV7-9 and TRBJ1-3): DTGVSQNPRHKITKRGQNVTFRCDPISEHNRLYWYRQTLGQGPEFLTYFQNEAQLEKSRLLSDRFSAERPKGSFSTLEIQRTEQGDSAMYLCASSPRGHSGNTIYFGEGSWLTVV.

The chain employs TRBV12-3 or TRBV12-4 and TRBJ2-2; D possibly uses TRBD1 or TRBD2 (7 bases each). This CDR3 region has 14 residues. Trimming pared 4 bases from V and 4 bases from J, leaving 10 bases between. The CDR3 DNA sequence: TGTGCCAGCAGTTGGGAGGGGGCCACCGGGGAGCTGTTTTTT. Encoded protein: CASSWEGATGELFF.

There are a few counts of this clonotype. The chain has TRBV28 and TRBJ1-5; unclear D gene. The CDR3 is 12 residues long. The V end was cut by 6 bases, the J end by 9 bases, with 12 bases between. CDR1 is MDHEN, CDR2 SYDVKM, per germline. CDR3 region: CASRSPTAPQHF. The CDR3 DNA sequence: TGTGCCAGCAGATCCCCGACCGCGCCCCAGCATTTT.

A few counts support this clonotype. The CDR3 DNA sequence: TGCACCTCGGGCTATGAAGCTTTCTTT. The encoded protein is CTSGYEAFF. The chain combines TRBV20-1 with TRBJ1-1; D is undetermined. The CDR3 sequence is 9 residues long. Germline V gene data show CDR1 as DFQATT and CDR2 as SNEGSKA (reference sequence).

The V and J genes are TRBV5-5 and TRBJ1-4, with 7 nucleotides matching TRBD1. The CDR3 sequence is 14 residues long. Germline V CDR1 and CDR2: SGHKS, YYEKEE (reference sequence). V shed 7 bases and J 7 bases; nucleotides not matched to a gene: 10. The CDR3 reads CASSTLDRPEKLFF. CDR3 bases: TGTGCCAGCTCTACTCTGGACAGGCCTGAAAAACTGTTTTTT.

V is TRBV6-5 and J is TRBJ2-3; D remains ambiguous. CDR1 and CDR2 (germline): MNHEY, SVGAGI. This CDR3 is built from 15 residues. Trimming left V 2 bases short and J 6 bases short, with 15 bases between. The CDR3 region has the DNA TGTGCCAGCAGTTACAGATCTGGGTATGGCGATACGCAGTATTTT. This translates into CASSYRSGYGDTQYF.

The V call is TRBV7-3, the J call TRBJ1-1; possible D gene TRBD1, 5 bases. V shed 2 bases and J shed 10 bases, with 14 bases lying between them. The CDR3 has 13 amino acids. Germline V gives CDR1 SGHTA, CDR2 FQGTGA. The CDR3 nucleotides read TGTGCCAGCAGCTTAGGGGCGACAGCTCGAGCTTTCTTT. Translated: CASSLGATARAFF.

The chain employs TRBV7-2 and TRBJ1-5, with 7 nucleotides matching TRBD1. The CDR3 totals 15 residues. From germline, CDR1 is SGHTA and CDR2 FQGNSA. J was trimmed by 0 bases and V by 5 bases; bases with no gene match: 4. The CDR3 loop reads CASSRDSSSNQPQHF. Written as DNA, the CDR3 is TGTGCCAGCAGCCGGGACAGCAGTAGCAATCAGCCCCAGCATTTT. Together with reference TRBV7-2 and TRBJ1-5, the CDR3 gives the full variable domain: GAGVSQSPSNKVTEKGKDVELRCDPISGHTALYWYRQSLGQGLEFLIYFQGNSAPDKSGLPSDRFSAERTGGSVSTLTIQRTQQEDSAVYLCASSRDSSSNQPQHFGDGTRLSIL.

This clonotype was detected many times. V is TRBV29-1 and J is TRBJ1-2, with D possibly TRBD1 on 5 matching bases. V dropped 5 bases and J dropped 3 bases, with 10 bases sitting between them. Looked up from germline, CDR1 is SQVTM and CDR2 is ANQGSEA. The CDR3 is made up of 12 amino acids. The chain's CDR3 is CSVLGEYYGYTF. In nucleotides, the CDR3 is TGCAGCGTTTTGGGGGAGTACTATGGCTACACCTTC. The whole variable domain, filled in from reference TRBV29-1 and TRBJ1-2, reads SAVISQKPSRDICQRGTSLTIQCQVDSQVTMMFWYRQQPGQSLTLIATANQGSEATYESGFVIDKFPISRPNLTFSTLTVSNMSPEDSSIYLCSVLGEYYGYTFGSGTRLTVV.

J is TRBJ1-2 and V is TRBV9; a weak D match, TRBD1 (6 bases). V lost 3 bases to trimming and J lost 10 bases, with 22 bases between them. The CDR3 loop spans 15 amino acids. The germline CDR1 and CDR2 sequences are SGDLS and YYNGEE. The CDR3 DNA is TGTGCCAGCAGCGGTGAGGACAGCTTCCCGGGAGCCTACACCTTC. Amino acid sequence: CASSGEDSFPGAYTF.

This rearrangement joins TRBV6-5 to TRBJ1-1; D might be TRBD1 (6 bases). Germline V CDR1 and CDR2: MNHEY, SVGAGI. V gave up 7 bases and J gave up 6 bases, with 21 bases separating them. The CDR3 extends over 15 amino acids. Written as DNA, the CDR3 is TGTGCCAGCAAGGGGGGGCCGTTGTATAGCGCTGAAGCTTTCTTT. Protein sequence: CASKGGPLYSAEAFF.

The CDR3 region is CASSHRLAGVGETQYF. The CDR3 DNA follows: TGTGCCAGCAGCCATCGATTAGCGGGTGTGGGAGAGACCCAGTACTTC. This rearrangement joins TRBV3-1 to TRBJ2-5; 7 bases match TRBD2. The germline gives CDR1 LGHDT, CDR2 YNNKEL (reference sequence). Germline trimming cut 3 bases from V and 4 bases from J; bases unmatched to any gene: 11. The CDR3 has 16 amino acids.

This clonotype has a handful of counts. This chain uses TRBV7-8 with TRBJ2-5, with D tentatively TRBD1 or TRBD2 (6 bases each). V was clipped by 5 bases and J by 1 base, with 14 bases between them. The CDR3 has 15 amino acids. Germline loops: CDR1 SGHVS, CDR2 FQNEAQ. This CDR3 reads CASSTRGGFQETQYF. In DNA form, the CDR3 reads TGTGCCAGCAGCACCCGAGGGGGGTTCCAAGAGACCCAGTACTTC.

The chain links TRBV29-1 to TRBJ2-5, with a possible D match to TRBD2 (6 bases). The CDR3 is 15 residues long. The germline CDR1 and CDR2 sequences are SQVTM and ANQGSEA. The CDR3 DNA follows: TGCAGTGTTAGACGGCGGGGCTACGGTCAAGAGACCCAGTACTTC. This sequence encodes CSVRRRGYGQETQYF.